The 8 T cell receptor beta chains below all came from one sample that was sequenced in a study of T cell responses to AZD1222 COVID-19 vaccine. This table comes from immunoSEQ multiplex PCR, and its TCRdb copy is limited to in-frame clones, with some not included. The table records roughly 140,000 clones, almost 95% of them present only once. The sequences come from peripheral blood, collected 28 days after the second AZD1222 dose. The receptors originated from an adult who received the AZD1222 COVID-19 vaccine.

The chain uses TRBV7-2 and TRBJ2-1; tentative D call: TRBD1 (6 bases). V was cut by 7 bases and J by 1 base, with 11 bases left in between. This CDR3 contains 14 residues. Per germline, CDR1 SGHTA and CDR2 FQGNSA. CDR3 nucleotides: TGTGCCAGCACCGGTAGGGGGTCCTACAATGAGCAGTTCTTC. It encodes CASTGRGSYNEQFF. The full variable domain, with the rest looked up from reference TRBV7-2 and TRBJ2-1, is GAGVSQSPSNKVTEKGKDVELRCDPISGHTALYWYRQSLGQGLEFLIYFQGNSAPDKSGLPSDRFSAERTGGSVSTLTIQRTQQEDSAVYLCASTGRGSYNEQFFGPGTRLTVL.

This chain connects TRBV7-2 to TRBJ1-3; a weak D match, TRBD1 (6 bases). V was trimmed by 3 bases and J by 1 base, leaving 10 bases between them. CDR3 size: 15 residues. CDR1 and CDR2 (germline): SGHTA, FQGNSA. The CDR3 DNA follows: TGTGCCAGCAGCTTTGGGGGCCTGTCTGGAAACACCATATATTTT. Its protein is CASSFGGLSGNTIYF. The full variable domain, rest sourced from reference TRBV7-2 and TRBJ1-3, is GAGVSQSPSNKVTEKGKDVELRCDPISGHTALYWYRQSLGQGLEFLIYFQGNSAPDKSGLPSDRFSAERTGGSVSTLTIQRTQQEDSAVYLCASSFGGLSGNTIYFGEGSWLTVV.

The chain links TRBV5-6 to TRBJ1-5, with 7 positions matching TRBD1. V gave up 4 bases and J gave up 1 base; unmatched junction bases: 2. This CDR3 comprises 14 residues. The germline gives CDR1 SGHDT, CDR2 YYEEEE. Here the CDR3 DNA reads TGTGCCAGCAGCGCAGGGGGAAGCAATCAGCCCCAGCATTTT. Encoded protein: CASSAGGSNQPQHF.

The V gene is TRBV4-1, the J gene TRBJ1-5; D is ambiguous. Trimming cost V 3 bases and J 4 bases, with 16 bases left between them. The germline CDR1 and CDR2 sequences are MGHRA and YSYEKL. There are 16 residues in the CDR3. The CDR3 sequence: CASSQVVLGLNQPQHF. As DNA, the CDR3 is TGCGCCAGCAGCCAGGTCGTATTAGGCCTTAATCAGCCCCAGCATTTT.

The chain combines TRBV6-2 or TRBV6-3 with TRBJ2-3; 7 nucleotides line up with TRBD1. This CDR3 spans 15 amino acids. Trimming at V came to 4 bases and at J to 4 bases, leaving 8 bases not matched to a gene. Germline V lookup: CDR1 MNHEY, CDR2 SVGEGT. The chain's CDR3 is CASSLPGQNSDTQYF. The CDR3 coding sequence is TGTGCCAGCAGTTTACCGGGACAGAACTCAGATACGCAGTATTTT.

The chain combines TRBV12-3 or TRBV12-4 with TRBJ2-5; D is undetermined. V was pared by 1 base and J by 5 bases, with 8 bases between. The length of the CDR3 is 13 residues. CDR3 in DNA: TGTGCCAGCAGTTTAGAGATTGGGGAGACCCAGTACTTC. Translating it yields CASSLEIGETQYF.

The genes are TRBV7-2 and TRBJ1-5; TRBD1 agrees at 7 bases. The CDR3 runs to 13 residues. V shed 5 bases, J shed 5 bases, and the junction held 3 bases outside the gene matches. Germline values: CDR1 SGHTA, CDR2 FQGNSA. CDR3 bases: TGTGCCAGCAGCATCGGACAGGATCAGCCCCAGCATTTT. Protein sequence: CASSIGQDQPQHF.

The rearrangement joins TRBV7-3 to TRBJ2-3; no clear D gene. CDR1 and CDR2 (germline): SGHTA, FQGTGA. The CDR3 totals 14 residues. Trimming removed 4 bases at V and 4 bases at J, with 12 bases between. The CDR3 sequence is CASSSISRADTQYF. The DNA of the CDR3 is TGTGCCAGCAGCTCCATAAGTCGAGCAGATACGCAGTATTTT.